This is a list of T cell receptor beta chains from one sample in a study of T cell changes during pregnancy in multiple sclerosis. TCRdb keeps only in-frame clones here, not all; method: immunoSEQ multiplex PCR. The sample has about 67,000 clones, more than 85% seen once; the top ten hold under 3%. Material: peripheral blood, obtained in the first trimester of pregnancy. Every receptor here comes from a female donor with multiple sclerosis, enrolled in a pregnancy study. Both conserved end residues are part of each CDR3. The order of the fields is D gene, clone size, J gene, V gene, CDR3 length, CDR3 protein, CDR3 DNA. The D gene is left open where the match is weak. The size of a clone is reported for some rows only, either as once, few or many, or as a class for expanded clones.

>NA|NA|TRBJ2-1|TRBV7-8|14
CASSRSTAYNEQFF
TGTGCCAGCAGCCGTTCGACAGCTTACAATGAGCAGTTCTTC
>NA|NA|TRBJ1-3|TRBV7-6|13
CASSLSSGNTIYF
TGTGCCAGCAGCCTCAGCTCTGGAAACACCATATATTTT
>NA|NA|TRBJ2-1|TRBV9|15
CASSAVVGSYNEQFF
TGTGCCAGCAGCGCCGTAGTTGGCTCCTACAATGAGCAGTTCTTC
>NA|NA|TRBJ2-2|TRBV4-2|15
CASSQDRGNTGELFF
TGTGCCAGCAGCCAAGACAGGGGAAACACCGGGGAGCTGTTTTTT
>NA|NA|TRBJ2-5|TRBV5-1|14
CASSRGGGGETQYF
TGCGCCAGCAGCCGAGGCGGGGGCGGAGAGACCCAGTACTTC
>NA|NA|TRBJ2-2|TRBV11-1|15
CASSPGQLNTGELFF
TGTGCCAGCAGTCCCGGACAGCTAAACACCGGGGAGCTGTTTTTT
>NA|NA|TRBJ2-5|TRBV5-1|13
CASSLGLQETQYF
TGCGCCAGCAGCTTGGGACTCCAAGAGACCCAGTACTTC
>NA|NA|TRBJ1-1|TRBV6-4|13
CASSRVMNTEAFF
TGTGCCAGCAGTCGAGTAATGAACACTGAAGCTTTCTTT
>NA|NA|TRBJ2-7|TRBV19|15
CASSGGPEEAYEQYF
TGTGCCAGTAGTGGGGGCCCCGAAGAAGCCTACGAGCAGTACTTC
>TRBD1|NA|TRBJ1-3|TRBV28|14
CASRPTGGGNTIYF
TGTGCCAGCAGACCCACAGGGGGTGGAAACACCATATATTTT
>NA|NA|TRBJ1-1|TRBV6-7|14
CASSRPDMNTEAFF
TGTGCCAGCAGTAGACCGGACATGAACACTGAAGCTTTCTTT
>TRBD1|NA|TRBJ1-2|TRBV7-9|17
CASSDSRDRETHYGYTF
TGTGCCAGCAGCGACAGTCGTGACAGGGAGACGCACTATGGCTACACCTTC
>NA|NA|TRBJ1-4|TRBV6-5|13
CASSPGRGEKLFF
TGTGCCAGCAGTCCAGGGAGGGGGGAAAAACTGTTTTTT
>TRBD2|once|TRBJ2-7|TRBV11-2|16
CASSNSPGREGDEQYF
TGTGCCAGCAGCAATTCCCCAGGGAGGGAGGGCGACGAGCAGTACTTC
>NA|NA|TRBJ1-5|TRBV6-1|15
CASSELQTGYEPQHF
TGTGCCAGCAGTGAACTCCAGACAGGCTATGAGCCCCAGCATTTT
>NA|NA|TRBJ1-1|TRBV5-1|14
CASSLVGTTTEAFF
TGCGCCAGCAGCTTGGTGGGGACAACGACTGAAGCTTTCTTT
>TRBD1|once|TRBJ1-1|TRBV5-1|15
CASSQATGWGTEAFF
TGCGCCAGCAGCCAGGCGACAGGGTGGGGGACTGAAGCTTTCTTT
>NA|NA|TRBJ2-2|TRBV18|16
CASSLTARANTGELFF
TGTGCCAGCTCACTTACAGCTCGTGCGAACACCGGGGAGCTGTTTTTT
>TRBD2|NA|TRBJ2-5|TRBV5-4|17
CASSLSVAGGPQETQYF
TGTGCCAGCAGCTTGAGCGTAGCGGGGGGGCCTCAAGAGACCCAGTACTTC
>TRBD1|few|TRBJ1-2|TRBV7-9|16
CASSTAPTGQNYGYTF
TGTGCCAGCAGCACAGCCCCGACAGGGCAGAACTATGGCTACACCTTC
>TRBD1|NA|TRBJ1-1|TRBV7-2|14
CASSNRQGNTEAFF
TGTGCCAGCAGCAATAGACAGGGGAACACTGAAGCTTTCTTT
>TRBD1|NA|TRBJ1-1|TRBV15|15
CATSRVPGTAFEAFF
TGTGCCACCAGCAGGGTCCCCGGGACAGCATTTGAAGCTTTCTTT
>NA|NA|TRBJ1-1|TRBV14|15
CASSQVIAGSTEAFF
TGTGCCAGCAGCCAAGTAATTGCGGGCTCCACTGAAGCTTTCTTT
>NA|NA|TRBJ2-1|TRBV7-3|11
CASSNSNEQFF
TGTGCCAGCAGCAACTCTAATGAGCAGTTCTTC
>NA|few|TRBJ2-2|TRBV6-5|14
CASSDGSGAGELFF
TGTGCCAGCAGTGATGGGTCCGGGGCCGGGGAGCTGTTTTTT
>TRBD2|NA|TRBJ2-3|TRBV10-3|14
CATGGRGGSATQYF
TGTGCCACCGGAGGGCGGGGGGGCTCAGCTACGCAGTATTTT
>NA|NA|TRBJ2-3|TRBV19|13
CASSPQSGDTQYF
TGTGCCAGTAGTCCCCAGAGCGGGGATACGCAGTATTTT
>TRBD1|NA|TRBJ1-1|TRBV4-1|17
CASSRTGGVPENTEAFF
TGCGCCAGCAGTCGGACAGGGGGCGTCCCTGAAAACACTGAAGCTTTCTTT
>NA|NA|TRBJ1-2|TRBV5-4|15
CASSFGVGGNYGYTF
TGTGCCAGCAGCTTTGGTGTTGGCGGAAACTATGGCTACACCTTC
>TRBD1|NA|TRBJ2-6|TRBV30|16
CAWSRTGGSGANVLTF
TGTGCCTGGAGTAGGACAGGGGGCTCTGGGGCCAACGTCCTGACTTTC
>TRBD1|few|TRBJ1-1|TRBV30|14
CAWSVTTGGTEAFF
TGTGCCTGGAGTGTGACAACAGGGGGGACTGAAGCTTTCTTT
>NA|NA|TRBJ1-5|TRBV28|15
CASSSLGGGNQPQHF
TGTGCCAGCAGCTCTCTAGGGGGGGGCAATCAGCCCCAGCATTTT
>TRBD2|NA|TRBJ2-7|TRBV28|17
CATTTGFPSGSRLEQYF
TGTGCCACCACCACAGGGTTCCCTAGCGGGAGTAGGCTCGAGCAGTACTTC
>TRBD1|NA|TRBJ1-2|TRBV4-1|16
CASSQAERQGVYGYTF
TGCGCCAGCAGCCAAGCCGAGCGACAGGGCGTCTATGGCTACACCTTC
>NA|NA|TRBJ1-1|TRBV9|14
CASSSDRQNTEAFF
TGTGCCAGCAGCTCCGACAGGCAGAACACTGAAGCTTTCTTT